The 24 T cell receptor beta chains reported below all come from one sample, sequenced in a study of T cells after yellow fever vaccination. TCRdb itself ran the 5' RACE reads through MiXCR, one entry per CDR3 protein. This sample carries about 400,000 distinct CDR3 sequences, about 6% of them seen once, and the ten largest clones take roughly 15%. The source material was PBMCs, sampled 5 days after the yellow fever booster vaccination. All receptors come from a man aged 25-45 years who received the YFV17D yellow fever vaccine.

This CDR3 reads CASSLRGALNEQFF. CDR3 in DNA: TGTGCCAGCAGTTTAAGGGGAGCCCTCAATGAGCAGTTCTTC. The rearrangement links TRBV12-3 or TRBV12-4 to TRBJ2-1; D may correspond to TRBD1 or TRBD2 (5 bases each). This CDR3 contains 14 residues. V was cut by 2 bases and J by 6 bases, with 11 bases left in between.

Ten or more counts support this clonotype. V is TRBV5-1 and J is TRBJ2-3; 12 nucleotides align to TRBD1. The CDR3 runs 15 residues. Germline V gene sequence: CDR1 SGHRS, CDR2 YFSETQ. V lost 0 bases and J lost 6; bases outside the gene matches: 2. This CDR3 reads CASSLGGQGADTQYF. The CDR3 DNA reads TGCGCCAGCAGCTTGGGGGGACAGGGGGCCGATACGCAGTATTTT.

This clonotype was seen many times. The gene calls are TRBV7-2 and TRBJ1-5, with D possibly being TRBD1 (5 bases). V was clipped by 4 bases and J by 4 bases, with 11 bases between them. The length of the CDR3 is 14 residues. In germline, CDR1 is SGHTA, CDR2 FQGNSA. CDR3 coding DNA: TGTGCCAGCAGCTCCATGCAGGGAAATCAGCCCCAGCATTTT. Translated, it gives CASSSMQGNQPQHF. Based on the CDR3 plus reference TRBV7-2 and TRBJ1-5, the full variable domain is GAGVSQSPSNKVTEKGKDVELRCDPISGHTALYWYRQSLGQGLEFLIYFQGNSAPDKSGLPSDRFSAERTGGSVSTLTIQRTQQEDSAVYLCASSSMQGNQPQHFGDGTRLSIL.

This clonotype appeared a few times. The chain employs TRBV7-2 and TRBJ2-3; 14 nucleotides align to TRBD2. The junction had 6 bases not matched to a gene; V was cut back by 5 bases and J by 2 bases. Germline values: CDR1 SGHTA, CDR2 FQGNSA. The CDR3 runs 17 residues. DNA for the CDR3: TGTGCCAGCAGCCCCCCGGGACTAGCGGGAGTCACAGATACGCAGTATTTT. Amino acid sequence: CASSPPGLAGVTDTQYF.

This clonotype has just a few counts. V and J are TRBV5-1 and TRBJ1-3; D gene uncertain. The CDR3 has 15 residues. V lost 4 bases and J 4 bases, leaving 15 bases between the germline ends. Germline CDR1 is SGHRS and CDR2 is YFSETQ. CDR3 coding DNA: TGCGCCAGCAGCCCAGACGGATCAAAAGGAAACACCATATATTTT. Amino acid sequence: CASSPDGSKGNTIYF.

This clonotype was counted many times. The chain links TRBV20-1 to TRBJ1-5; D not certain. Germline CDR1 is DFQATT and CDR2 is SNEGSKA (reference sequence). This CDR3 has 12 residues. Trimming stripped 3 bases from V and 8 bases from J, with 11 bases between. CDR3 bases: TGCAGTGCTAGGGCAGGAAGCAAGCCCCAGCATTTT. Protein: CSARAGSKPQHF.

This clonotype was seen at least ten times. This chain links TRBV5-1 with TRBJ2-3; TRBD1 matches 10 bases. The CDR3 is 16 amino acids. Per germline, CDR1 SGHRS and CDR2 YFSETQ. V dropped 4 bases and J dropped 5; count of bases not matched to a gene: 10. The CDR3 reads CASSGARQGALDTQYF. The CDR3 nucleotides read TGCGCCAGCAGCGGGGCTCGACAGGGGGCTTTAGATACGCAGTATTTT.

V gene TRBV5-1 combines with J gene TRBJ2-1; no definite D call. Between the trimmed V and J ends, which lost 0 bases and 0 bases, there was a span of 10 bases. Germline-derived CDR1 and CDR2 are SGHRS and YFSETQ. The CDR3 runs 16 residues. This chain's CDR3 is CASSLDRRSSYNEQFF. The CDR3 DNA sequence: TGCGCCAGCAGCTTGGACCGGCGGAGCTCCTACAATGAGCAGTTCTTC.

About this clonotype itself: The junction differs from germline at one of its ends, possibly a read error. CDR3 protein: CAISWAGELFF. The CDR3 DNA sequence: TGTGCCATCAGTTGGGCCGGGGAGCTGTTTTTT. The chain uses TRBV28 and TRBJ2-2, with unresolved D. Germline CDR1 is MDHEN and CDR2 is SYDVKM. The CDR3 is 11 amino acids.

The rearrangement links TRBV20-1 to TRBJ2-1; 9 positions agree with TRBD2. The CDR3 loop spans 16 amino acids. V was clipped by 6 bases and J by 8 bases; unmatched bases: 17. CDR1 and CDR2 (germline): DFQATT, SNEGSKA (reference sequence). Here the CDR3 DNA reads TGCAGTGCAAGGCCGGGACATAGGACTAGCGTGTATGAGCAGTTCTTC. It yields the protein CSARPGHRTSVYEQFF.

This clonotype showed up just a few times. The CDR3 region has the DNA TGTGCCAGCAGCCGCACTGCGGTCTACGGAGGGTACAATGAGCAGTTCTTC. Translated: CASSRTAVYGGYNEQFF. The chain couples TRBV5-6 to TRBJ2-1; TRBD2 might be the D (6 bases). Germline V gene sequence: CDR1 SGHDT, CDR2 YYEEEE. The CDR3 loop spans 17 amino acids. The V gene lost 4 bases and the J gene lost 4 bases, with 21 bases spanning the gap.

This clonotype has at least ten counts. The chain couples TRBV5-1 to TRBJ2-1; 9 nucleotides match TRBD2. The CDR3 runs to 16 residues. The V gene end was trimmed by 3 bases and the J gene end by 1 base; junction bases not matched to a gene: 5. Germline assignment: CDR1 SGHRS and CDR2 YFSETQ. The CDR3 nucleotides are TGCGCCAGCAGCTCCGATCTAGCGGGATCCTACAATGAGCAGTTCTTC. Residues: CASSSDLAGSYNEQFF.

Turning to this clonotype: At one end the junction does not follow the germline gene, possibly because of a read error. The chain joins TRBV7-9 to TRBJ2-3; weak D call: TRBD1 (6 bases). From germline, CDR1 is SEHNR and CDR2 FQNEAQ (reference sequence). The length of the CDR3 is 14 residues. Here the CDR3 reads CASSPVLWTVTQYF. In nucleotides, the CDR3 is TGTGCCAGCAGCCCCGTATTGTGGACAGTTACGCAGTATTTT. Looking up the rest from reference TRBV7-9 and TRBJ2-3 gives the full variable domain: DTGVSQNPRHKITKRGQNVTFRCDPISEHNRLYWYRQTLGQGPEFLTYFQNEAQLEKSRLLSDRFSAERPKGSFSTLEIQRTEQGDSAMYLCASSPVLWTVTQYFGPGTRLTVL.

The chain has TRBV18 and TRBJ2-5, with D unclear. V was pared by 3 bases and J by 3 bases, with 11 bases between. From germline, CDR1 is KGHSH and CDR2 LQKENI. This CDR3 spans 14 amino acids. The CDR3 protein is CASSPGREKETQYF. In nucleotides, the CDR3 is TGTGCCAGCTCACCCGGGCGAGAGAAAGAGACCCAGTACTTC.

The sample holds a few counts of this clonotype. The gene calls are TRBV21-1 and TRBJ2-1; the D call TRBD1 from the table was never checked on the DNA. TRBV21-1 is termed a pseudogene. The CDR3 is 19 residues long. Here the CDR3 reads CASTLSQRVGGRGHNEQFF. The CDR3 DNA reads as TGTGCCAGCACCCTAAGCCAACGAGTGGGGGGCAGGGGGCACAATGAGCAGTTCTTC.

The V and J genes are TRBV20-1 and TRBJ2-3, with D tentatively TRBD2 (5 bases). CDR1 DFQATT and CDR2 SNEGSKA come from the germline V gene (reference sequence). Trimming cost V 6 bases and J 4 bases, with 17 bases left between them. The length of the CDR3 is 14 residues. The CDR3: CSAPLADGADTQYF. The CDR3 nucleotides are TGCAGTGCCCCGCTGGCCGACGGGGCAGATACGCAGTATTTT.

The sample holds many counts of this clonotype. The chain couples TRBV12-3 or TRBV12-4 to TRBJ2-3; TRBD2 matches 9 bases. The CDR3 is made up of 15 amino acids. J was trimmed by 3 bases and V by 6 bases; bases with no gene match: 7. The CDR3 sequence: CASSQTSGFTDTQYF. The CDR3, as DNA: TGTGCCAGCAGCCAGACTAGCGGATTTACAGATACGCAGTATTTT.

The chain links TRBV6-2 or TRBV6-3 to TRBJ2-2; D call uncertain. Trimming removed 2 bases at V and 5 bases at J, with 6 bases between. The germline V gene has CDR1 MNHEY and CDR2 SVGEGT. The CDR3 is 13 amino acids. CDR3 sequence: CASSYAYTGELFF. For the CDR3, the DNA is TGTGCCAGCAGTTACGCGTATACCGGGGAGCTGTTTTTT.

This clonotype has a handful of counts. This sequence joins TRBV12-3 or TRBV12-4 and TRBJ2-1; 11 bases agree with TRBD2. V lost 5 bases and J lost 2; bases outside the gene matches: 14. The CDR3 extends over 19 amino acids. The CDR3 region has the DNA TGTGCCAGCAGTCGGACTACTAGAGGACTAGCGGGTCCCTACAATGAGCAGTTCTTC. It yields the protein CASSRTTRGLAGPYNEQFF.

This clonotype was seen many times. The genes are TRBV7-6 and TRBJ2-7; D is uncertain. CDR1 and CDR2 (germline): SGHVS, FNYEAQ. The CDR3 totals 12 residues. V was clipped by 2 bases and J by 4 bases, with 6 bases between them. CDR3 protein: CASSLKGYEQYF. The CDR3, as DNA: TGTGCCAGCAGCTTAAAGGGTTACGAGCAGTACTTC.

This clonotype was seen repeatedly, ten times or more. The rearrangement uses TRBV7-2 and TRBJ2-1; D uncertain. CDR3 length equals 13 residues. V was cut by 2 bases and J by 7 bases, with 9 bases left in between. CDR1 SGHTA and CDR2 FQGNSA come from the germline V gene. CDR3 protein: CASSLFPPNEQFF. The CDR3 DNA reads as TGTGCCAGCAGCTTATTTCCTCCGAATGAGCAGTTCTTC. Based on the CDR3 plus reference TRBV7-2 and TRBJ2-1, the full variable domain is GAGVSQSPSNKVTEKGKDVELRCDPISGHTALYWYRQSLGQGLEFLIYFQGNSAPDKSGLPSDRFSAERTGGSVSTLTIQRTQQEDSAVYLCASSLFPPNEQFFGPGTRLTVL.

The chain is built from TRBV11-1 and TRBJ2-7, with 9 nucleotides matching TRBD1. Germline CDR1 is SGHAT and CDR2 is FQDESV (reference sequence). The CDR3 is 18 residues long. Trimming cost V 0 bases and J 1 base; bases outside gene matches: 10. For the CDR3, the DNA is TGTGCCAGCAGCTTAGCTCCACAAGGGACAGGGAAGTCCTACGAGCAGTACTTC. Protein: CASSLAPQGTGKSYEQYF.

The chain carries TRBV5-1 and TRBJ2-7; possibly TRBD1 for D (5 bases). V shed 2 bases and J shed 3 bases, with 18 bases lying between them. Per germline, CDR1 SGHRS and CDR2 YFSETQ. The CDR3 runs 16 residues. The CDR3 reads CASSLRGSSQGYEQYF. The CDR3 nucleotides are TGCGCCAGCAGCTTAAGGGGATCTTCCCAAGGCTACGAGCAGTACTTC.

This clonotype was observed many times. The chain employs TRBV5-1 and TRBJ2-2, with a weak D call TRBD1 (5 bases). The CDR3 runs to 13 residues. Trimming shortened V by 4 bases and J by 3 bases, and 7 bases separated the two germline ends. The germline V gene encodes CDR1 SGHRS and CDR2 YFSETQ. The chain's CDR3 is CASSPGHTGELFF. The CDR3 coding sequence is TGCGCCAGCAGCCCAGGGCACACCGGGGAGCTGTTTTTT.